The 32 T cell receptor beta chains below were found in one sample sequenced in a study of T cells in Graves' hyperthyroidism and ophthalmopathy. RNA transcripts were the template for amplifying TCR beta CDR3 regions. First-round RT-PCR with HTBI primers amplified the TCR CDR3 region. TCRdb re-derived calls from the multiplex PCR reads in MiXCR, one entry per CDR3 protein. The sample comprises about 620,000 distinct CDR3 sequences, around 16% of which are singletons, and 3.8% rests with the top ten. Sequencing input: blood. The receptors shown here come from a woman aged 30 to 39 with Graves' hyperthyroidism.

The rearrangement links TRBV11-2 to TRBJ1-3; no definite D call. The CDR3 consists of 15 residues. Germline CDR1 SGHAT, CDR2 FQNNGV. V was clipped by 4 bases and J by 1 base, with 11 bases between them. CDR3 loop: CASSSEGSSGNTIYF. In DNA form, the CDR3 reads TGTGCCAGCAGCTCGGAGGGTTCGTCTGGAAACACCATATATTTT.

The chain couples TRBV24-1 to TRBJ2-3; D might be TRBD2 (6 bases). From germline, CDR1 is KGHDR and CDR2 SFDVKD. Deletions cut 6 bases from V and 4 bases from J, with 13 bases between. CDR3 size: 14 residues. CDR3 DNA sequence: TGTGCCACCAGTTCTCCGGGACTTTCAGATACGCAGTATTTT. Amino acids: CATSSPGLSDTQYF.

This clonotype showed up just a few times. The rearrangement links TRBV20-1 to TRBJ1-5, with a weak D call TRBD1 (5 bases). The CDR3 consists of 13 residues. The ends were cut back, 3 bases at V and 5 bases at J, with 11 bases in the middle. Germline V lookup: CDR1 DFQATT, CDR2 SNEGSKA (reference sequence). CDR3 sequence: CSASQGDHQPQHF. The CDR3 DNA follows: TGCAGTGCTAGCCAAGGGGACCATCAGCCCCAGCATTTT.

The V gene is TRBV6-6, the J gene TRBJ1-5; D is unclear. The CDR3 loop spans 15 amino acids. The germline V and J ends were trimmed by 0 bases and 6 bases, with 12 bases remaining between them. Germline V gene lookup returns CDR1 MNHNY and CDR2 SVGAGI (reference sequence). CDR3 nucleotides: TGTGCCAGCAGTTACTCGGTCCGGACTAGTCAGCCCCAGCATTTT. This encodes CASSYSVRTSQPQHF.

This clonotype was seen many times. The chain joins TRBV28 to TRBJ2-3, with D unresolved. The CDR3 spans 13 residues. Germline V gives CDR1 MDHEN, CDR2 SYDVKM. The V and J ends lost 3 bases and 4 bases respectively, with 8 bases between them. This chain's CDR3 is CASSLGSPDTQYF. The CDR3 DNA is TGTGCCAGCAGTTTGGGTAGCCCAGATACGCAGTATTTT.

The rearrangement uses TRBV12-3 or TRBV12-4 and TRBJ2-7, with D tentatively TRBD1 (5 bases). This CDR3 is built from 14 residues. V lost 8 bases, J lost 2 bases, and 16 bases lay in between. This CDR3 reads CASCLKAGPYEQYF. The CDR3 nucleotides read TGTGCCAGCTGTCTTAAGGCAGGGCCCTACGAGCAGTACTTC.

This clonotype has more than one count but fewer than ten. This chain's CDR3 is CASSQGQGGYTF. CDR3 sequence (DNA): TGTGCCAGCAGCCAGGGACAGGGTGGCTACACCTTC. The gene calls are TRBV7-9 and TRBJ1-2, with 9 bases that match TRBD1. J was trimmed by 7 bases and V by 5 bases; bases with no gene match: 2. The CDR3 totals 12 residues. Germline CDR1 and CDR2: SEHNR and FQNEAQ (reference sequence).

V is TRBV2 and J is TRBJ2-1; the match to TRBD2 covers 9 bases. The germline CDR1 and CDR2 sequences are SNHLY and FYNNEI. J gave up 8 bases and V 10 bases, and 3 bases lay outside the gene matches. The CDR3 runs 11 residues. In DNA form, the CDR3 reads TGTGCCACCAAGCGGGAGGATGAGCAGTTCTTC. As protein: CATKREDEQFF.

The gene calls are TRBV7-2 and TRBJ2-5; D is tentatively TRBD1 or TRBD2 (5 bases each). CDR1 and CDR2 from the germline V gene are SGHTA and FQGNSA. The CDR3 totals 14 residues. Trimming removed 4 bases from V and 4 bases from J, with 13 bases in between. CDR3 sequence: CASSSGAARETQYF. For the CDR3, the DNA is TGTGCCAGCAGCTCCGGGGCGGCACGAGAGACCCAGTACTTC.

The sample holds many counts of this clonotype. V is TRBV12-5 and J is TRBJ1-1, with 11 bases lining up with TRBD1. The V gene end was trimmed by 5 bases and the J gene end by 5 bases; junction bases not matched to a gene: 13. Per the germline V gene, CDR1 is LGHNT and CDR2 is FRNRAP. There are 17 residues in the CDR3. The CDR3, as DNA: TGTGCTAGTGGTCCCCAATTCGGACAGGGGGCATATACTGAAGCTTTCTTT. It codes for CASGPQFGQGAYTEAFF.

This clonotype was detected ten times or more. The J gene is TRBJ2-2, the V gene TRBV18, with D possibly being TRBD1 or TRBD2 (5 bases each). The CDR3 has 14 amino acids. CDR1 KGHSH and CDR2 LQKENI come from the germline V gene. Trimming took 1 base from V and 7 from J, leaving 10 bases between them. The CDR3 protein is CASSPHRDGGELFF. CDR3 nucleotides: TGTGCCAGCTCACCACATCGGGACGGCGGGGAGCTGTTTTTT.

This rearrangement joins TRBV9 to TRBJ2-2, with TRBD2 as a possible D gene (6 bases). V dropped 4 bases and J dropped 3 bases, with 16 bases sitting between them. Germline CDR1 is SGDLS and CDR2 is YYNGEE. The CDR3 has 16 residues. CDR3 residues: CASSPLGSGYTGELFF. DNA for the CDR3: TGTGCCAGCAGCCCCCTCGGAAGCGGGTACACCGGGGAGCTGTTTTTT.

Points on this clonotype: Given a much more abundant clone one base away, this may be a read error. This chain joins TRBV20-1 and TRBJ1-2; D is perhaps TRBD1 (5 bases). Germline V lookup: CDR1 DFQATT, CDR2 SNEGSKA (reference sequence). The CDR3 runs 13 residues. CDR3 sequence: CSAYLTGNFGYTF. The CDR3 DNA reads as TGCAGTGCGTATCTAACAGGAAACTTTGGCTACACCTTC.

This clonotype showed up just a few times. The rearrangement links TRBV6-2 or TRBV6-3 to TRBJ1-2; TRBD1 aligns across 9 bases. With V trimmed by 8 bases and J by 6 bases, 13 bases remained unmatched. The CDR3 consists of 15 residues. Germline CDR1 is MNHEY and CDR2 is SVGEGT. The DNA for the CDR3 is TGTGCCAGCGGCGTGGGGAACAGGGGGCAGAATGGCTACACCTTC. Protein sequence: CASGVGNRGQNGYTF.

This clonotype appeared many times. The V call is TRBV20-1, the J call TRBJ2-3, with D perhaps matching TRBD2 (5 bases). From germline, CDR1 is DFQATT and CDR2 SNEGSKA (reference sequence). V dropped 5 bases and J dropped 0 bases, with 12 bases sitting between them. The CDR3 length is 14 residues. This chain's CDR3 is CSAQKAVSTDTQYF. CDR3 nucleotide sequence: TGCAGTGCTCAGAAAGCGGTTAGCACAGATACGCAGTATTTT.

This clonotype was seen ten or more times. The chain couples TRBV28 to TRBJ2-7; TRBD2 might be the D (5 bases). This CDR3 has 12 residues. The V end was cut by 6 bases, the J end by 8 bases, with 14 bases between. The germline CDR1 and CDR2 sequences are MDHEN and SYDVKM. CDR3 protein: CASRTGPSKQYF. The CDR3 DNA reads TGTGCCAGCAGGACCGGCCCTAGCAAGCAGTACTTC.

This clonotype was counted ten times or more. This rearrangement joins TRBV2 to TRBJ2-7; TRBD1 aligns across 9 bases. Germline CDR1 SNHLY, CDR2 FYNNEI. After removal of 10 bases from V and 3 bases from J, the junction contained 10 bases not matched to a gene. The CDR3 is 14 residues long. CDR3 sequence reads: CANTGQGNDYEQYF. CDR3 in DNA: TGTGCCAACACCGGACAGGGGAATGACTACGAGCAGTACTTC.

This clonotype was seen a handful of times. The genes are TRBV12-3 or TRBV12-4 and TRBJ2-2; unclear D gene. The CDR3 is made up of 14 amino acids. V lost 3 bases and J 1 base, leaving 6 bases between the germline ends. The CDR3 protein is CASSFWRNTGELFF. The CDR3, as DNA: TGTGCCAGCAGTTTTTGGCGGAACACCGGGGAGCTGTTTTTT.

Ten or more counts support this clonotype. The chain combines TRBV7-8 with TRBJ2-7; 7 nucleotides agree with TRBD1. V shed 5 bases and J 4 bases; nucleotides not matched to a gene: 11. Germline-derived CDR1 and CDR2 are SGHVS and FQNEAQ. The CDR3 extends over 15 amino acids. The CDR3 here is CASSPRVGGGYEQYF. CDR3 nucleotides: TGTGCCAGCAGCCCCCGGGTAGGGGGCGGGTACGAGCAGTACTTC.

This clonotype occurred a few times. V is TRBV15 and J is TRBJ1-4; D is uncertain. Germline CDR1 and CDR2: LNHNV and YYDKDF (reference sequence). The V gene lost 1 base and the J gene lost 7 bases, with 10 bases spanning the gap. CDR3 length: 14 amino acids. This CDR3 is CATSRGEGFEKLFF. In DNA form, the CDR3 reads TGTGCCACCAGCAGAGGTGAAGGATTTGAAAAACTGTTTTTT.

V is TRBV6-2 or TRBV6-3 and J is TRBJ2-1; 16 bases agree with TRBD2. Germline V lookup: CDR1 MNHEY, CDR2 SVGEGT. The CDR3 extends over 18 amino acids. V lost 4 bases to trimming and J lost 2 bases; unmatched junction nucleotides: 5. CDR3 in DNA: TGTGCCAGCAGTTCAGGGACTAGCGGGAGGGGGGCCTACAATGAGCAGTTCTTC. Translated: CASSSGTSGRGAYNEQFF.

This clonotype was counted many times. The V and J genes are TRBV20-1 and TRBJ2-7; D gene ambiguous. The length of the CDR3 is 12 residues. Trimming removed 1 base from V and 2 bases from J, with 6 bases in between. Per the germline V gene, CDR1 is DFQATT and CDR2 is SNEGSKA (reference sequence). The CDR3 DNA sequence: TGCAGTGCTAGAGGAGCTACCTACGAGCAGTACTTC. It specifies CSARGATYEQYF.

The V call is TRBV19, the J call TRBJ2-2; 8 bases fit TRBD1. This CDR3 has 14 amino acids. The junction had 4 bases not matched to a gene; V was cut back by 6 bases and J by 4 bases. CDR1 and CDR2 from the germline V gene are LNHDA and SQIVND (reference sequence). In DNA, the CDR3 is TGTGCCAGTAGACGGACAGGGAGCACCGGGGAGCTGTTTTTT. Its translation: CASRRTGSTGELFF.

The chain joins TRBV6-2 or TRBV6-3 to TRBJ2-7; a possible D gene is TRBD1 (6 bases). Germline V gene sequence: CDR1 MNHEY, CDR2 SVGEGT. This CDR3 has 15 amino acids. Trimming took 5 bases from V and 2 from J, leaving 16 bases between them. The CDR3 nucleotides read TGTGCCAGCAGTCCCGAGACAGGCATCCCCTACGAGCAGTACTTC. Encoded protein: CASSPETGIPYEQYF.

This clonotype was seen repeatedly, ten times or more. The chain employs TRBV12-3 or TRBV12-4 and TRBJ1-2, with D perhaps matching TRBD1 (6 bases). Trimming pared 6 bases from V and 5 bases from J, leaving 16 bases between. CDR3 length: 14 amino acids. The CDR3 reads CASSPGGAGYGYTF. The CDR3 nucleotides are TGTGCCAGCAGCCCGGGGGGGGCAGGTTATGGCTACACCTTC.

The J gene is TRBJ2-3, the V gene TRBV20-1, with TRBD2 identical over 12 bases. V dropped 3 bases and J dropped 0; count of bases not matched to a gene: 4. CDR3 length: 16 amino acids. Germline loops: CDR1 DFQATT, CDR2 SNEGSKA (reference sequence). CDR3 nucleotides: TGCAGTGCTAGGGGGACTAGCGGGCTGAGCACAGATACGCAGTATTTT. It translates to CSARGTSGLSTDTQYF.

This clonotype was observed a handful of times. This chain links TRBV28 with TRBJ2-1; no firm D call. CDR1 MDHEN and CDR2 SYDVKM come from the germline V gene. The V end was cut by 3 bases, the J end by 12 bases, with 12 bases between. CDR3 length equals 12 residues. The CDR3 reads CASSFTVRGQFF. The DNA of the CDR3 is TGTGCCAGCAGTTTTACTGTACGAGGGCAGTTCTTC.

This clonotype showed up many times. This sequence joins TRBV12-3 or TRBV12-4 and TRBJ2-1; D is undetermined. V gave up 2 bases and J gave up 0 bases, with 2 bases separating them. The CDR3 loop spans 13 amino acids. The CDR3 reads CASSLYSYNEQFF. Written as DNA, the CDR3 is TGTGCCAGCAGTTTATACTCCTACAATGAGCAGTTCTTC.

The chain employs TRBV2 and TRBJ2-5, with D tentatively TRBD2 (5 bases). Germline CDR1 SNHLY, CDR2 FYNNEI. Deletions cut 6 bases from V and 9 bases from J, with 11 bases between. The CDR3 is 11 residues long. CDR3 residues: CASSSVEAQYF. Written as DNA, the CDR3 is TGTGCCAGCAGCAGCGTGGAGGCCCAGTACTTC.

CDR3 sequence: CAWTPVLPPYEQYF. DNA for the CDR3: TGTGCCTGGACCCCGGTCCTACCCCCCTACGAGCAGTACTTC. This chain joins TRBV30 and TRBJ2-7; D gene unclear. Per the germline V gene, CDR1 is GTSNPN and CDR2 is SVGIG (reference sequence). The V end lost 4 bases, the J end lost 2 bases, and 15 bases lay between the germline ends. CDR3 length equals 14 residues.

The V call is TRBV7-9, the J call TRBJ1-4; D unclear. Per the germline V gene, CDR1 is SEHNR and CDR2 is FQNEAQ (reference sequence). The CDR3 length is 12 residues. V dropped 6 bases and J dropped 8 bases, with 10 bases sitting between them. CDR3 DNA sequence: TGTGCCAGCAGTCCCCCGGCCGAAAAACTGTTTTTT. It encodes CASSPPAEKLFF.

This clonotype was recorded many times. The chain carries TRBV2 and TRBJ2-7; D unclear. Between the trimmed V and J ends, which lost 6 bases and 3 bases, there was a span of 3 bases. Germline-derived CDR1 and CDR2 are SNHLY and FYNNEI. This CDR3 contains 10 residues. CDR3 loop: CASRVYEQYF. The CDR3 DNA is TGTGCCAGCAGGGTCTACGAGCAGTACTTC.